These T cell receptor beta chains were read from a single sample in a study of blood T cell repertoires in COVID-19. Only in-frame clones appear in the TCRdb table, and some are missing; sequencing was by immunoSEQ multiplex PCR. The sample comprises some 150,000 clones, approximately 90% of which are singletons, and around 4% rests with the top ten. Sequencing was carried out using peripheral blood. Receptors originate from an older woman with active or convalescent COVID-19. Each CDR3 is given with its conserved first and last residue. A D gene is named only where the DNA matches it firmly. The listing skips clone size in some rows; elsewhere it reads once, few, many or a size class.

V gene,clone size,J gene,D gene,CDR3 protein,CDR3 DNA
TRBV12-3/TRBV12-4,-,TRBJ1-4,TRBD1,CASRQGTGEKLFF,TGTGCCAGCAGACAAGGGACAGGCGAAAAACTGTTTTTT
TRBV4-3,-,TRBJ1-6,-,CASSQDRDSPLHF,TGCGCCAGCAGCCAAGATCGGGATTCCCCCCTCCACTTT
TRBV18,-,TRBJ2-3,-,CASSPQGPTSTDTQYF,TGTGCCAGCTCACCTCAGGGGCCGACTAGCACAGATACGCAGTATTTT
TRBV7-2,-,TRBJ1-1,-,CASSVDGTLNTEAFF,TGTGCCAGCAGCGTAGACGGGACACTCAACACTGAAGCTTTCTTT
TRBV18,-,TRBJ2-7,TRBD1,CASSPGTGAYEQYF,TGTGCCAGCTCCCCCGGGACAGGGGCCTACGAGCAGTACTTC
TRBV4-1,-,TRBJ2-2,-,CASSQAGDLTGELFF,TGCGCCAGCAGCCAAGCGGGGGACTTGACCGGGGAGCTGTTTTTT
TRBV10-2,-,TRBJ1-3,-,CASSDGFSGNTIYF,TGCGCCAGCAGTGATGGCTTCTCTGGAAACACCATATATTTT
TRBV7-2,-,TRBJ2-1,TRBD2,CASSSGTINEQFF,TGTGCCAGCAGCTCAGGGACTATCAATGAGCAGTTCTTC
TRBV19,few,TRBJ2-4,TRBD1,CASSITGVLHIQYF,TGTGCCAGTAGTATTACAGGGGTTTTGCACATTCAGTACTTC
TRBV30,-,TRBJ2-7,-,CAWSKQGRESYEQYF,TGTGCCTGGAGTAAACAGGGTAGGGAATCCTACGAGCAGTACTTC
TRBV25-1,-,TRBJ2-1,TRBD2,CASSVSGGMYNEQFF,TGTGCCAGCAGTGTGTCGGGGGGGATGTACAATGAGCAGTTCTTC
TRBV5-1,-,TRBJ1-3,-,CASSLRGGSGNTIYF,TGCGCCAGCAGCTTGCGGGGGGGCTCTGGAAACACCATATATTTT
TRBV5-1,-,TRBJ1-2,-,CASSLVAHLNYGYTF,TGCGCCAGCAGCTTGGTGGCCCACCTCAACTATGGCTACACCTTC
TRBV24-1,-,TRBJ1-6,TRBD1,CATRDRSSYNSPLHF,TGTGCCACCAGGGACAGGAGCTCCTATAATTCACCCCTCCACTTT
TRBV27,-,TRBJ1-6,TRBD1,CASSERQGSPLHF,TGTGCCAGCAGTGAGAGACAGGGTTCGCCCCTCCACTTT
TRBV20-1,-,TRBJ2-1,-,CSASVKNNEQFF,TGCAGTGCTAGTGTAAAAAACAATGAGCAGTTCTTC
TRBV2,few,TRBJ1-4,-,CAGSGANEKLFF,TGTGCCGGCTCCGGGGCTAATGAAAAACTGTTTTTT
TRBV10-1,-,TRBJ2-1,TRBD2,CASSEGRGSYNEQFF,TGCGCCAGCAGTGAAGGGAGGGGCTCCTACAATGAGCAGTTCTTC
TRBV19,-,TRBJ1-5,-,CASKITATSNQPQHF,TGTGCCAGTAAAATAACAGCTACCAGCAATCAGCCCCAGCATTTT
TRBV18,-,TRBJ1-6,-,CASSPLTGSNSPLHF,TGTGCCAGCTCACCACTTACAGGGAGTAATTCACCCCTCCACTTT
TRBV5-6,-,TRBJ1-1,-,CASSLTGSNTEAFF,TGTGCCAGCAGCCTTACAGGGTCGAACACTGAAGCTTTCTTT
TRBV12-3/TRBV12-4,once,TRBJ1-2,-,CASSLWSSYGYTF,TGTGCCAGCAGTTTGTGGAGCAGCTATGGCTACACCTTC
TRBV9,-,TRBJ1-5,TRBD1,CASSVGDRGNQPQHF,TGTGCCAGCAGCGTAGGGGACAGGGGCAATCAGCCCCAGCATTTT
TRBV15,-,TRBJ1-4,-,CATSRAADFNEKLFF,TGTGCCACCAGCAGGGCGGCAGACTTTAATGAAAAACTGTTTTTT
TRBV29-1,-,TRBJ2-7,-,CSVRSEGYEQYF,TGCAGCGTGCGGTCGGAGGGGTACGAGCAGTACTTC
TRBV4-3,-,TRBJ2-7,TRBD2,CASSPAAGREGIYEQYF,TGCGCCAGCAGCCCGGCGGCGGGGAGGGAGGGGATATACGAGCAGTACTTC
TRBV7-8,-,TRBJ2-3,TRBD2,CASSLAVAGVLTDTQYF,TGTGCCAGCAGCTTAGCCGTAGCGGGGGTACTCACAGATACGCAGTATTTT
TRBV6-6,-,TRBJ1-2,-,CASFRVGYTF,TGTGCCAGCTTTCGGGTTGGCTACACCTTC